This TCR beta chain was profiled in a study of T cell responses to AZD1222 COVID-19 vaccine. Clones were read by immunoSEQ multiplex PCR, and TCRdb kept only the in-frame ones, dropping some. There are 150,000 to 200,000 clones in the sample; 85% to 90% occur only once, and 2.5% to 3% lies in the top ten. Trimming took 1 base from V and 0 from J, leaving 13 bases between them. The V gene's germline CDR1 is SGHAT and CDR2 FQNNGV. The CDR3 totals 16 residues. This clonotype was obtained from an adult in good health. The V gene is TRBV11-2, the J gene TRBJ2-7; D remains ambiguous. The sequencing here drew on peripheral blood, taken on day 0 of MenACWY control vaccination. This chain's CDR3 is CASSLVGQRSSYEQYF. CDR3 DNA sequence: TGTGCCAGCAGCTTAGTGGGTCAGCGCTCCTCCTACGAGCAGTACTTC.